This TCR beta chain is from a study of beta chain features in type 1 diabetes (dated by TCRdb to the late 2010s). In the study overall: No differences in mean age, gender distribution, total cell number or subset yield were found between patients and healthy donors. In the study, recently diagnosed type 1 diabetes patients and matched healthy donors were compared on the TCRB repertoires of their sorted circulating CD4+ T cell subsets. Regulatory and stem cell-like memory subsets were isolated from only 8 patients and roughly 8 healthy donors, whereas naive and central memory subsets came from all 28 donors. A total of about 100 million sorted cells were examined across all samples, and RNA yield correlated strongly with the number of cells per subset.

The CDR3 has 15 amino acids, counting the end cysteine and phenylalanine. Only the CDR3 DNA is retained, 45 bases long and in frame from the first base. Reading the germline V gene gives CDR1 SQVTM and CDR2 ANQGSEA. Trimming at the junction amounts to 1 base on V and 6 bases on J, and the germline ends lie 18 bases apart. All of the isolated RNA was reverse transcribed with the High Capacity cDNA Reverse Transcription Kit, so expressed TCRB transcripts were sequenced. Naive, central memory and regulatory T cell samples underwent deep immunoSEQ sequencing, averaging about 3.57 million total reads per sample. Sorted cells were lysed in RLT buffer, and RNA was extracted using DNase-treated RNeasy Micro or Mini kits according to cell number. To prevent cross-contamination, every cell subset was processed on its own, while patient and healthy donor samples were processed together. The immunoSEQ multiplex PCR was used to amplify TCRB sequences from cDNA, yielding 87-bp fragments that span the CDR3 region. The amplicons were sequenced using the Illumina HiSeq platform. The published analysis was carried out like this. PCR bias was computationally corrected using synthetic template baselines, reads within Hamming distance 2 were collapsed, and singletons that could not be merged were discarded. Reads were aligned against IMGT to assign V, D and J genes, CDR3 length and insertions or deletions at six rearrangement sites. Within each subset, clonotype counts were normalized to the number of sorted cells before true diversity and Gini coefficients were calculated with the tcR R package. The overlap coefficient, calculated on TCRB nucleotide sequences, was used to quantify repertoire sharing. Out-of-frame TCRB sequences from naive cells were analyzed as a proxy for the pre-selection repertoire. The table was pulled from immuneACCESS by TCRdb, which kept in-frame rearrangements only. Such tables lose some clones; where checked, under half of the loss comes from unresolved V genes, and the rest has no known cause. The DNA was the basis for D and trimming; V, J and clone size are from that table. Within this sample are roughly 250,000 clones, with 20% of them counted one time only. Less than 0.03% of the sample is held by the ten biggest clonotypes.

A single peripheral blood draw of around 100 mL on average was collected from each donor into heparinised tubes. A BD FACSAria II was used to sort naive, central memory, regulatory and stem cell-like memory CD4+ T cells with a panel that included CD45RO, CCR7, CD25, CD127, CD95 and CD27. Every sorted population had a purity above 95%. PBMCs were isolated right away by Lymphoprep density gradient centrifugation and were stained directly, without culture. Samples were stained and sorted in pairs, with one healthy donor and one patient per experiment, so that batch effects were minimized. Broader findings and caveats from the paper: Patients with type 1 diabetes made fewer insertions and deleted more nucleotides at VDJ recombination sites, implying thymic rearrangement abnormalities. The naive, central memory and regulatory TCRB repertoires appeared to resemble one another more closely among patients than among healthy donors. Sequencing cDNA rather than genomic DNA could over-represent highly expressing activated cells, although activation and CD3 levels did not differ between groups. Because the HLA sub-analyses included only small numbers of individuals, any influence of HLA type on TCRB rearrangement was left unresolved. PCR may preferentially amplify shorter templates, but because patient and control samples were amplified and corrected together, any resulting skew would affect both groups equally. In all four CD4+ subsets, TCRB CDR3 length was moderately but significantly shorter in type 1 diabetes patients.

A word on this clone: The antigen this receptor binds is unknown. Per-base qualities were not stored, and no clone one base away is much larger.

The rearranged chain carries TRBV29-1 and TRBJ1-1; TRBD1 is a weak D gene call, 6 bases matching. Specimen: naive CD4+ T cells from blood. In light of the paper, this sample's cell subset or site label describes: true naive CD4+ T cells. This clonotype originated in a woman aged 40-49 years with type 1 diabetes. DNA sequence: TGCAGCGTTGAAGCCAGCTACAGGGTCTCGGCTGAAGCTTTCTTT. Its translation reads: CSVEASYRVSAEAFF.